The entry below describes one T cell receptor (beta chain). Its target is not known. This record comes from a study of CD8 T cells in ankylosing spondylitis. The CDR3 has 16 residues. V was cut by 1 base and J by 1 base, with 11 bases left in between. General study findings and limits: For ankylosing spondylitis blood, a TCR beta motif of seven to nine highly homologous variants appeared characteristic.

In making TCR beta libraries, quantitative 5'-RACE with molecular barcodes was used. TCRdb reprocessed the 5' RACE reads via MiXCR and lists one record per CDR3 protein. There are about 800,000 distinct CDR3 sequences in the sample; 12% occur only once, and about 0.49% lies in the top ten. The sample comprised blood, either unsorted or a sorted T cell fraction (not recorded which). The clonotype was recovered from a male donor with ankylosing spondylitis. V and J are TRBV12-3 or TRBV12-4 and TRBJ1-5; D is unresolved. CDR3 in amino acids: CASSLGQLISNQPQHF. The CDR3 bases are TGTGCCAGCAGTTTAGGGCAGCTAATAAGCAATCAGCCCCAGCATTTT.